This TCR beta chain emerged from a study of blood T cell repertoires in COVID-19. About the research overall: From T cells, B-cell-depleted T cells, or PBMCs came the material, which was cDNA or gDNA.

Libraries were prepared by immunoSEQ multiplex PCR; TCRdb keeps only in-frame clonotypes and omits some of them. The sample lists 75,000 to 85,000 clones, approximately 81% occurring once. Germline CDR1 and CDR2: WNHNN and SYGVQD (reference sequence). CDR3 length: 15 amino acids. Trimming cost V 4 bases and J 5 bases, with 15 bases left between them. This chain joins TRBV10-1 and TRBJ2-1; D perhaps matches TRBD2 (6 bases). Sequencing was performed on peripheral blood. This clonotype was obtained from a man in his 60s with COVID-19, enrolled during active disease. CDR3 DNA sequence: TGCGCCAGCAGTGTCTACGTAGCGGAGAACAATGAGCAGTTCTTC. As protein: CASSVYVAENNEQFF.